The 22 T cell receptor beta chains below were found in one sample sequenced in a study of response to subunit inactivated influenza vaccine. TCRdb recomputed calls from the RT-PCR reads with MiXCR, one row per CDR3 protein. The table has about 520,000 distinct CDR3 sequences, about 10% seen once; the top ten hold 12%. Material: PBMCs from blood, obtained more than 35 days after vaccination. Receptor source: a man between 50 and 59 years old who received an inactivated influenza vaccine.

The CDR3 region has the DNA TGCAGCGTTGGCAGAAACACTGAAGCTTTCTTT. Encoded protein: CSVGRNTEAFF. The chain employs TRBV29-1 and TRBJ1-1; no firm D call. Germline-derived CDR1 and CDR2 are SQVTM and ANQGSEA. There are 11 residues in the CDR3. Trimming removed 4 bases at V and 2 bases at J, with 5 bases between.

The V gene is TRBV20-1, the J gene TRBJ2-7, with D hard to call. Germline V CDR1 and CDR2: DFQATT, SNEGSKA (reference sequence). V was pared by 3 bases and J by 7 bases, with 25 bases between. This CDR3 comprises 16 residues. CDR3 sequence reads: CSASPAESATNWEQYF. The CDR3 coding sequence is TGCAGTGCTAGTCCGGCGGAGTCCGCTACGAACTGGGAGCAGTACTTC.

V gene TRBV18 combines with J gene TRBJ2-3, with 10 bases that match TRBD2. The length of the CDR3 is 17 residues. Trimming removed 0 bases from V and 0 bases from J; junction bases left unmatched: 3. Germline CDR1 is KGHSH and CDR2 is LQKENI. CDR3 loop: CASSPPGLAFSTDTQYF. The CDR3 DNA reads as TGTGCCAGCTCACCACCGGGACTAGCGTTTAGCACAGATACGCAGTATTTT. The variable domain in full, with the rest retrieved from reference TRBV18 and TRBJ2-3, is NAGVMQNPRHLVRRRGQEARLRCSPMKGHSHVYWYRQLPEEGLKFMVYLQKENIIDESGMPKERFSAEFPKEGPSILRIQQVVRGDSAAYFCASSPPGLAFSTDTQYFGPGTRLTVL.

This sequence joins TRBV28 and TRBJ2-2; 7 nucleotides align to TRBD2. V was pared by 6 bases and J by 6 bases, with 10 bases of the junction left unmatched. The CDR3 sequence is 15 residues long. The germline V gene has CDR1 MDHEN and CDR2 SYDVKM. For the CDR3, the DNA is TGTGCCAGCAGCCCCGGGACTATCGGGGCCGGGGAGCTGTTTTTT. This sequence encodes CASSPGTIGAGELFF. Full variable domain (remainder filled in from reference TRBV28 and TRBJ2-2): DVKVTQSSRYLVKRTGEKVFLECVQDMDHENMFWYRQDPGLGLRLIYFSYDVKMKEKGDIPEGYSVSREKKERFSLILESASTNQTSMYLCASSPGTIGAGELFFGEGSRLTVL.

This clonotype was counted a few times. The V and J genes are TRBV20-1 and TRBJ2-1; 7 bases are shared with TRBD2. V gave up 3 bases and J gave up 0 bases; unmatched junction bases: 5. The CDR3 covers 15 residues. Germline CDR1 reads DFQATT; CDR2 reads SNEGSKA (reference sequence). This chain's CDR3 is CSARGLPSSYNEQFF. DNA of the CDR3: TGCAGTGCTAGGGGACTACCCAGCTCCTACAATGAGCAGTTCTTC.

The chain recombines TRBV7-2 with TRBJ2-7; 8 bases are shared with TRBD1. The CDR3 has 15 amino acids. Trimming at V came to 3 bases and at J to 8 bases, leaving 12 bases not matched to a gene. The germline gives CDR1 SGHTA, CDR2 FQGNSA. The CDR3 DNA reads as TGTGCCAGCAGCTTTGGACAGGGCCAAAGATACAAGCAGTACTTC. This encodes CASSFGQGQRYKQYF. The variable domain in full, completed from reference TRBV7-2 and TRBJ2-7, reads GAGVSQSPSNKVTEKGKDVELRCDPISGHTALYWYRQSLGQGLEFLIYFQGNSAPDKSGLPSDRFSAERTGGSVSTLTIQRTQQEDSAVYLCASSFGQGQRYKQYFGPGTRLTVT.

Here the CDR3 reads CASSTGRANTGELFF. DNA of the CDR3: TGTGCCAGCTCGACAGGGCGCGCGAACACCGGGGAGCTGTTTTTT. The chain joins TRBV18 to TRBJ2-2; 7 bases line up with TRBD1. The CDR3 covers 15 residues. The germline V gene encodes CDR1 KGHSH and CDR2 LQKENI. J was trimmed by 0 bases and V by 6 bases; bases with no gene match: 4.

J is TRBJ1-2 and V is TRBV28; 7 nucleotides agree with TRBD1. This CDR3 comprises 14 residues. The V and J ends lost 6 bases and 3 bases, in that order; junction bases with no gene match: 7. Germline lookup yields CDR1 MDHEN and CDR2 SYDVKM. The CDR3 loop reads CASSEGQNHYGYTF. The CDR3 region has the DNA TGTGCCAGCAGCGAGGGACAGAACCACTATGGCTACACCTTC.

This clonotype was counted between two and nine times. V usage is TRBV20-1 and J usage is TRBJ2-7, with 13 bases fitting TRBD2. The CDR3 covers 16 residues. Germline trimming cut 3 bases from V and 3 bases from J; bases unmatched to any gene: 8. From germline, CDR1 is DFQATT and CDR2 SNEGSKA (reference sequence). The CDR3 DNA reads TGCAGTGCTAGTGGCCTGGGACTAGCGGGGATCTACGAGCAGTACTTC. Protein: CSASGLGLAGIYEQYF.

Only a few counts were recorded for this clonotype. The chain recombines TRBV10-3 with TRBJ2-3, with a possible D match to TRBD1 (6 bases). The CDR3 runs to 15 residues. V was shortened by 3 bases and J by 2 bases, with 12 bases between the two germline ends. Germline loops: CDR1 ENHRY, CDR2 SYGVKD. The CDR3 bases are TGTGCCATCAGTGATGGGGGCGGCAACACAGATACGCAGTATTTT. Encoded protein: CAISDGGGNTDTQYF.

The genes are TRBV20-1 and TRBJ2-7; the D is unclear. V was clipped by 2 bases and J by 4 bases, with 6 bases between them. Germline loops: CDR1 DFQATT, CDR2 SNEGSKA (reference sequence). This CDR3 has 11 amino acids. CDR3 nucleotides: TGCAGTGCTAGAACCCCATACGAGCAGTACTTC. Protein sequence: CSARTPYEQYF.

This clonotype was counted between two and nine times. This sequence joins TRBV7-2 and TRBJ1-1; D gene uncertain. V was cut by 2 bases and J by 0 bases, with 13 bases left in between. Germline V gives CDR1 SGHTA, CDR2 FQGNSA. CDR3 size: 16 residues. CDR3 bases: TGTGCCAGCAGCTTACAACCCCCAAGAATGAACACTGAAGCTTTCTTT. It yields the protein CASSLQPPRMNTEAFF.

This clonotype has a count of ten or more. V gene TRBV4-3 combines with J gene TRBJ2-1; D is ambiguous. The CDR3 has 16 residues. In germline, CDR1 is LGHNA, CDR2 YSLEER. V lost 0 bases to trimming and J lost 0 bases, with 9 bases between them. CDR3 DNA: TGCGCCAGCAGCCAAGATAGGCAGAGCTCCTACAATGAGCAGTTCTTC. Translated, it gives CASSQDRQSSYNEQFF.

CDR3 nucleotides: TGTGCCATCAGTGAGCAGGGGAACACTGAAGCTTTCTTT. This gives the protein CAISEQGNTEAFF. The V gene is TRBV10-3, the J gene TRBJ1-1; TRBD1 is a possible D gene (5 bases). V was shortened by 2 bases and J by 1 base, with 5 bases between the two germline ends. This CDR3 spans 13 amino acids. Germline values: CDR1 ENHRY, CDR2 SYGVKD.

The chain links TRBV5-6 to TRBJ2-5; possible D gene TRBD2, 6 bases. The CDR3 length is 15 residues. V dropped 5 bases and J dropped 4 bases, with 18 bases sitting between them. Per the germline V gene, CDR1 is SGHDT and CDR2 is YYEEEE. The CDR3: CASSPRGTRGETQYF. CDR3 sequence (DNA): TGTGCCAGCAGTCCTCGGGGGACGCGCGGAGAGACCCAGTACTTC.

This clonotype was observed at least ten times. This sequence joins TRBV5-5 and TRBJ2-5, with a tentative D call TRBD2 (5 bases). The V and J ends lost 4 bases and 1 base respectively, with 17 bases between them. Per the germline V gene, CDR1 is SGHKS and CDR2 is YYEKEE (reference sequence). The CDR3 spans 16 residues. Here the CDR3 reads CASSIAPSKGQETQYF. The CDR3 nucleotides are TGTGCCAGCAGCATAGCGCCTAGCAAGGGCCAAGAGACCCAGTACTTC. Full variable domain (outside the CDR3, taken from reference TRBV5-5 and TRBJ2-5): DAGVTQSPTHLIKTRGQQVTLRCSPISGHKSVSWYQQVLGQGPQFIFQYYEKEERGRGNFPDRFSARQFPNYSSELNVNALLLGDSALYLCASSIAPSKGQETQYFGPGTRLLVL.

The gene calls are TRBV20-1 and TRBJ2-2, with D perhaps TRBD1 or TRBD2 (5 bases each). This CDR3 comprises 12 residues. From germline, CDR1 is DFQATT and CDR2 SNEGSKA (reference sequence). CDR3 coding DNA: TGCAGGGAGTGGGGGTACACCGGGGAGCTGTTTTTT. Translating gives CREWGYTGELFF.

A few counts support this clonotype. The CDR3 here is CASSRRNSPQETQYF. DNA of the CDR3: TGCGCCAGCAGCCGACGGAATAGCCCCCAGGAGACCCAGTACTTC. The chain is built from TRBV5-1 and TRBJ2-5; D not certain. The CDR3 runs 15 residues. Germline V CDR1 and CDR2: SGHRS, YFSETQ. The V and J ends lost 4 bases and 5 bases respectively, with 18 bases between them.

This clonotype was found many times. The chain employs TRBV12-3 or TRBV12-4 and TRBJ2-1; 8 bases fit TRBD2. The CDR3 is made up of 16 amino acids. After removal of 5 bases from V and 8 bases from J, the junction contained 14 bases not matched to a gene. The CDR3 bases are TGTGCCAGCAGTCGCAGCTCGGCGGGGGGTGCCTATGAGCAGTTCTTC. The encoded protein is CASSRSSAGGAYEQFF.

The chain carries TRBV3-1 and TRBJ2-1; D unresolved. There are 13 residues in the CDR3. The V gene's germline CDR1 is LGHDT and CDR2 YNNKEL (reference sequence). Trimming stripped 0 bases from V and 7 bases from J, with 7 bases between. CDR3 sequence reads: CASSQEARNEQFF. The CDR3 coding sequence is TGTGCCAGCAGCCAAGAGGCTCGAAATGAGCAGTTCTTC.

CDR3 region: CASSLGLTENSPLHF. As DNA, the CDR3 is TGTGCCAGCAGCTTAGGCTTAACGGAAAATTCACCCCTCCACTTT. The rearrangement links TRBV13 to TRBJ1-6, with D unresolved. CDR3 length equals 15 residues. Germline CDR1 PRHDT, CDR2 FYEKMQ (reference sequence). Trimming cost V 0 bases and J 7 bases, with 10 bases left between them.

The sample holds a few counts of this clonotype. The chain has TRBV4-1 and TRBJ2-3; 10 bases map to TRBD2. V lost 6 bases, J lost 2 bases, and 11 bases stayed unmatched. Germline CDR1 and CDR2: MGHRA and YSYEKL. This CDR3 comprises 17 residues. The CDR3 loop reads CASSFPGLAEPTDTQYF. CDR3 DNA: TGCGCCAGCAGTTTCCCTGGACTAGCGGAGCCCACAGATACGCAGTATTTT.